The sequence of this TCR beta chain was determined in a study of cytomegalovirus exposure and HLA in healthy donors. Profiling relied on immunoSEQ multiplex PCR, and the TCRdb table lists in-frame clones only, not all of them. The profile shows some 330,000 clones, approximately 90% of them singletons. CDR1 SQVTM and CDR2 ANQGSEA come from the germline V gene. There are 14 residues in the CDR3. J was trimmed by 3 bases and V by 4 bases; bases with no gene match: 6. The sequenced sample consisted of PBMCs. This chain uses TRBV29-1 with TRBJ1-3; 7 bases are a match to TRBD1. The clonotype was recovered from a woman under 30 in good health and CMV-seronegative. Written as DNA, the CDR3 is TGCAGCGTTGGCGACAGGGTGTTTGGAAACACCATATATTTT. Translated: CSVGDRVFGNTIYF.